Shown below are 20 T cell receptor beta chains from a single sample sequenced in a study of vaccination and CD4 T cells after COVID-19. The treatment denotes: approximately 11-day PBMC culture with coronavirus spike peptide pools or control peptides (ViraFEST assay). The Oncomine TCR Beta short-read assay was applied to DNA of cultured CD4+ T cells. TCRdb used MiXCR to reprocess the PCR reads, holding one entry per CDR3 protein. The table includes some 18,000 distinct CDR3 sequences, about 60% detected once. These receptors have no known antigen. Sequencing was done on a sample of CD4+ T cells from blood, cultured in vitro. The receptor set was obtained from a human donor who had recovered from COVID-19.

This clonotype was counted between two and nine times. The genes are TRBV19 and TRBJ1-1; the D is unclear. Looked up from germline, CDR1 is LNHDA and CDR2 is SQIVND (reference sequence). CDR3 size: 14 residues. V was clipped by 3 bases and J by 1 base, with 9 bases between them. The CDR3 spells CASSILAGNTEAFF. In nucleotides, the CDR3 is TGTGCCAGTAGTATCCTCGCGGGGAACACTGAAGCTTTCTTT.

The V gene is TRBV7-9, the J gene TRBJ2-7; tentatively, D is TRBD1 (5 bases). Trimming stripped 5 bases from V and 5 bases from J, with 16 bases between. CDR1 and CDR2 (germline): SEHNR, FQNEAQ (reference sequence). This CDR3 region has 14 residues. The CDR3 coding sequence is TGTGCCAGCAGCCTTTTGGGTGGGGCCAACGAGCAGTACTTC. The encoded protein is CASSLLGGANEQYF.

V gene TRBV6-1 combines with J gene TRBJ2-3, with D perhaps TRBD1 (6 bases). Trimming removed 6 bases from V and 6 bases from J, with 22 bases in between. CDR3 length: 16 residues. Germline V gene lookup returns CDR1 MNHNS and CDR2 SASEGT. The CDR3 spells CASSPSRGWDTDTQYF. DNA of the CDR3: TGTGCCAGCAGCCCCTCCCGGGGATGGGACACGGATACGCAGTATTTT.

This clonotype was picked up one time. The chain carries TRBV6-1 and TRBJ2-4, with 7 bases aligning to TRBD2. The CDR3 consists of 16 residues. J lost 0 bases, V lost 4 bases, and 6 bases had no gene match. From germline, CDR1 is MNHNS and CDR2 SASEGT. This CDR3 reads CASSGGGRLAKNIQYF. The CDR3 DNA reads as TGTGCCAGCAGTGGGGGGGGGAGGCTAGCCAAAAACATTCAGTACTTC.

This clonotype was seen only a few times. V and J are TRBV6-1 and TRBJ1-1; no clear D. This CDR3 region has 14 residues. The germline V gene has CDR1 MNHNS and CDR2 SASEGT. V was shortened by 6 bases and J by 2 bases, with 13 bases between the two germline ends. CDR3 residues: CASSPWTDNTEAFF. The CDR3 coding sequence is TGTGCCAGCAGCCCGTGGACGGATAACACTGAAGCTTTCTTT.

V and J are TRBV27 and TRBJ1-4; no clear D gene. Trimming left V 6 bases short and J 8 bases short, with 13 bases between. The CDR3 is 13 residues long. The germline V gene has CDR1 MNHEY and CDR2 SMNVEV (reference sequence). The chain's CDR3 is CASRDPDGEKLFF. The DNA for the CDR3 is TGTGCCAGCAGGGACCCCGACGGGGAAAAACTGTTTTTT. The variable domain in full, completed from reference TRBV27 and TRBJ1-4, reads EAQVTQNPRYLITVTGKKLTVTCSQNMNHEYMSWYRQDPGLGLRQIYYSMNVEVTDKGDVPEGYKVSRKEKRNFPLILESPSPNQTSLYFCASRDPDGEKLFFGSGTQLSVL.

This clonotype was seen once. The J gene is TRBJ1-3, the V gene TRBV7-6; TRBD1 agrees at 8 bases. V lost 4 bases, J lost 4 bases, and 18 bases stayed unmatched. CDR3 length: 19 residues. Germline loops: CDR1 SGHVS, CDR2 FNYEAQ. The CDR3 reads CASSSLVRTQGAQGNTIYF. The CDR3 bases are TGTGCCAGCAGCTCACTAGTTCGAACCCAGGGGGCGCAGGGAAACACCATATATTTT.

CDR3 sequence (DNA): TGCGCCAGCAGCCAAGATCAATCGAGGGGGGCAGGGGGTGGTTCACCCCTCCACTTT. Its protein product is CASSQDQSRGAGGGSPLHF. This chain connects TRBV4-3 to TRBJ1-6; TRBD1 matches at 7 bases. The J segment lost 9 bases and the V segment lost 0 bases, leaving 17 bases of the junction unmatched. The length of the CDR3 is 19 residues. Germline CDR1 and CDR2: LGHNA and YSLEER.

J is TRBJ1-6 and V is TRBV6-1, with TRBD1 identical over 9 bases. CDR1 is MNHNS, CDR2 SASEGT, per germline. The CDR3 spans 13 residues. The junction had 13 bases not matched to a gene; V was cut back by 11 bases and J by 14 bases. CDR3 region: CAVRGTGSNSLHF. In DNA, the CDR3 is TGTGCCGTAAGGGGGACAGGGTCAAACTCCCTCCACTTT.

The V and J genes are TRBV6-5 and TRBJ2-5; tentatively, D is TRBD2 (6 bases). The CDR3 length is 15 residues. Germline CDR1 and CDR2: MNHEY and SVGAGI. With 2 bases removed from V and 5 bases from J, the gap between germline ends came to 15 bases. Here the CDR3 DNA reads TGTGCCAGCAGTTACGGCCGGGAGTCGGGGGAGACCCAGTACTTC. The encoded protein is CASSYGRESGETQYF.

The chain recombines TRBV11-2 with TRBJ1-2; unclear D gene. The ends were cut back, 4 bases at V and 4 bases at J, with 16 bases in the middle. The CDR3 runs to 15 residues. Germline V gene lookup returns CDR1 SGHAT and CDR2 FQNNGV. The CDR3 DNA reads TGTGCCAGCAGCTCGTATCTCCGGGTCTCCTATGGCTACACCTTC. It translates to CASSSYLRVSYGYTF.

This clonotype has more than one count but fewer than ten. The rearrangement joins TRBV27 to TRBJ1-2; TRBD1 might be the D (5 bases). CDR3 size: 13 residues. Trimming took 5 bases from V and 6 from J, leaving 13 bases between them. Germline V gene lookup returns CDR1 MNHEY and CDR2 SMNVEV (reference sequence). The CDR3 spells CASSPPGIDGYTF. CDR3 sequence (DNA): TGTGCCAGCAGTCCCCCAGGGATCGATGGCTACACCTTC.

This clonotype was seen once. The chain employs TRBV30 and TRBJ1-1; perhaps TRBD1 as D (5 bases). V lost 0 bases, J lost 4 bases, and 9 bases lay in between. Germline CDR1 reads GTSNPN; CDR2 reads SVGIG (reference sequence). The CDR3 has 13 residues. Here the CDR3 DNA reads TGTGCCTGGAGTGTACAGGAAGGCACTGAAGCTTTCTTT. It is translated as CAWSVQEGTEAFF.

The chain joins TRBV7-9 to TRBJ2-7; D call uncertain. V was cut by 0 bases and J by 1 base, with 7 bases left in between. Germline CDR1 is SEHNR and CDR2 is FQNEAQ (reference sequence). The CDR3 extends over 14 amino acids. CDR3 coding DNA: TGTGCCAGCAGCTTAGCAATAGGGTCCTACGAGCAGTACTTC. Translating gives CASSLAIGSYEQYF.

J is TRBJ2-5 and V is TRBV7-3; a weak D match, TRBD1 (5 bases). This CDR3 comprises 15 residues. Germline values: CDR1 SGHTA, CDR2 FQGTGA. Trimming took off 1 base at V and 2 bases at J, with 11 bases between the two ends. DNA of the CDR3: TGTGCCAGCAGCTTAAGCCCAGGGAATCAAGAGACCCAGTACTTC. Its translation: CASSLSPGNQETQYF.

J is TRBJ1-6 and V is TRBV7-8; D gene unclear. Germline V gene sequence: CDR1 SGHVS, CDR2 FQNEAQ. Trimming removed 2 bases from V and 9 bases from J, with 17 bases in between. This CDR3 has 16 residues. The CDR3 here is CASSLSTTPGGSPLHF. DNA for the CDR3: TGTGCCAGCAGCTTATCTACTACACCGGGAGGTTCACCCCTCCACTTT.

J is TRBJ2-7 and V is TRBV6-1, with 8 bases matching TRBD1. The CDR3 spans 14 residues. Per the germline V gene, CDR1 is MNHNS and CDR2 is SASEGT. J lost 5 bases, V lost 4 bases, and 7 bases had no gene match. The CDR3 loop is CASSASRGQNEQYF. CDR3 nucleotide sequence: TGTGCCAGCAGTGCTTCCAGGGGGCAGAACGAGCAGTACTTC.

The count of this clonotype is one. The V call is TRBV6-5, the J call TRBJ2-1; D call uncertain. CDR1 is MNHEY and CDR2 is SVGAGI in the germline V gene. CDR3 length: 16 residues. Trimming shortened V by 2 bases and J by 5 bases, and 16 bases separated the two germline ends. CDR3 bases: TGTGCCAGCAGTTACCGCCCCGTACAAGGCAACAATGAGCAGTTCTTC. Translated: CASSYRPVQGNNEQFF.

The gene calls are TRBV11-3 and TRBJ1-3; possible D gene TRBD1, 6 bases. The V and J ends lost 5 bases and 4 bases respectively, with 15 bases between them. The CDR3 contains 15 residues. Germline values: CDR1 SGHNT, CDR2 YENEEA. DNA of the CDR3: TGTGCCAGCAGCGAACGCCGGGACATCGGAAACACCATATATTTT. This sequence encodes CASSERRDIGNTIYF.

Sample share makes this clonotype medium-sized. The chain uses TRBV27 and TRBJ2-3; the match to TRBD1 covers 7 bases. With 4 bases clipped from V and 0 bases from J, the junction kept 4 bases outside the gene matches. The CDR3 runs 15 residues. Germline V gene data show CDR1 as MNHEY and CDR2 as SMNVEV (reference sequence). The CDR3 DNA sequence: TGTGCCAGCAGTTCCCCGGGACAGAGCACAGATACGCAGTATTTT. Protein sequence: CASSSPGQSTDTQYF.